The 3 T cell receptor beta chains listed next were all sequenced from one sample in a study of blood T cell repertoires in COVID-19. Only in-frame clones appear in the TCRdb table, and some are missing; sequencing was by immunoSEQ multiplex PCR. In the table there are under 200,000 clones, around 82% of which are singletons. Specimen: PBMCs or T cells enriched from blood (not recorded which). The receptors originated from a woman aged 50 to 60 in a cohort exposed to, infected with or recovered from COVID-19 (not recorded which).

The chain carries TRBV28 and TRBJ2-3, with D possibly being TRBD1 (7 bases). CDR1 is MDHEN, CDR2 SYDVKM, per germline. The ends were cut back, 4 bases at V and 3 bases at J, with 17 bases in the middle. The CDR3 spans 16 residues. The CDR3 here is CASSYLDREATDTQYF. CDR3 DNA sequence: TGTGCCAGCAGTTACCTAGACAGGGAGGCGACAGATACGCAGTATTTT.

This sequence joins TRBV19 and TRBJ2-7, with D perhaps matching TRBD2 (5 bases). Per germline, CDR1 LNHDA and CDR2 SQIVND (reference sequence). V lost 7 bases and J 3 bases, leaving 7 bases between the germline ends. The CDR3 is 11 residues long. The CDR3 DNA reads TGTGCCAGTACAGGAGGCTACGAGCAGTACTTC. It specifies CASTGGYEQYF.

CDR3 sequence (DNA): TGTGCCAGCAGCTTGGGAGGAGGGGAGACCTACGAGCAGTACTTC. Its protein product is CASSLGGGETYEQYF. The chain carries TRBV5-4 and TRBJ2-7; D may be TRBD2 (6 bases). The CDR3 consists of 15 residues. Germline V CDR1 and CDR2: SGHNT, YYREEE (reference sequence). Trimming pared 0 bases from V and 2 bases from J, leaving 12 bases between.